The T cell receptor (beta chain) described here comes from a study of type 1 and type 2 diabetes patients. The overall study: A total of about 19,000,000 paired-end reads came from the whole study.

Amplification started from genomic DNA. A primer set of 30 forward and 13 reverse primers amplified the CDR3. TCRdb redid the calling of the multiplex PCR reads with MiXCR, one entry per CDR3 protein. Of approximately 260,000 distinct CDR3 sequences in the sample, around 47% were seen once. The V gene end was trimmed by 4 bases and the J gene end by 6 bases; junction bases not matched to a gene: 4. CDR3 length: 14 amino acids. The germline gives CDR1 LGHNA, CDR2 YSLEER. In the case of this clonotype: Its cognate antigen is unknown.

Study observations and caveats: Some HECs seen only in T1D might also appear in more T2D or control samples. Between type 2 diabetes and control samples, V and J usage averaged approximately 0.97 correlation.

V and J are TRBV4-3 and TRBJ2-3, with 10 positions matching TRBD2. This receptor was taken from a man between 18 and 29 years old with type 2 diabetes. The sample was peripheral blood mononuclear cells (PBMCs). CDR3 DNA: TGCGCCAGCAGCCTCAGCGGGAGGGACGATACGCAGTATTTT. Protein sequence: CASSLSGRDDTQYF.